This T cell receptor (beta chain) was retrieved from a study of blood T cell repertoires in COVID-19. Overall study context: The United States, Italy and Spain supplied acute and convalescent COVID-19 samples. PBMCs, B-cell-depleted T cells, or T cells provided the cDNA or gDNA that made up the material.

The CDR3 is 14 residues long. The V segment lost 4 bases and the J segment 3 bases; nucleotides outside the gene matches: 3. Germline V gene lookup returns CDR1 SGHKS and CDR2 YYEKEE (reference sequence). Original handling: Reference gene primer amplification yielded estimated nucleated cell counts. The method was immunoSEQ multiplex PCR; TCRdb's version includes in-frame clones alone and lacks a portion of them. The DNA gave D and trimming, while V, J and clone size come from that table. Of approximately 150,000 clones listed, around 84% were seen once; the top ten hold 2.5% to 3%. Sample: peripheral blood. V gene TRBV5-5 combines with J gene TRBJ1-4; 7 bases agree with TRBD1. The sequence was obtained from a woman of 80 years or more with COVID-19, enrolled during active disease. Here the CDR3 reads CASSKGAANEKLFF. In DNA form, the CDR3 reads TGTGCCAGCAGCAAGGGGGCAGCTAATGAAAAACTGTTTTTT.